The 14 T cell receptor beta chains below come from one sample, sequenced in a study of spatial heterogeneity in lung cancer. The time point: sample taken at primary tumor resection. The input material, whole RNA from tumor, nontumor lung or frozen PBMC, was sequenced unsorted. MiXCR, run by TCRdb on the 5' RACE reads, gives a single entry per CDR3 protein. The repertoire holds about 92,000 distinct CDR3 sequences, roughly 12% seen once, with roughly two fifths in the top ten. Sequenced material: PBMCs, taken at surgery. All receptors derive from a male donor with early-stage non-small cell lung cancer.

The chain links TRBV11-2 to TRBJ2-7, with 7 bases matching TRBD2. This CDR3 region has 15 residues. Germline loops: CDR1 SGHAT, CDR2 FQNNGV. Trimming at V came to 5 bases and at J to 4 bases, leaving 11 bases not matched to a gene. CDR3 region: CASSDASSGPYEQYF. CDR3 in DNA: TGTGCCAGCAGCGATGCCTCTAGCGGCCCGTACGAGCAGTACTTC. The full variable domain, in which reference TRBV11-2 and TRBJ2-7 provide the parts outside the CDR3, is EAGVAQSPRYKIIEKRQSVAFWCNPISGHATLYWYQQILGQGPKLLIQFQNNGVVDDSQLPKDRFSAERLKGVDSTLKIQPAKLEDSAVYLCASSDASSGPYEQYFGPGTRLTVT.

This clonotype was found many times. The chain joins TRBV5-1 to TRBJ1-1, with D possibly TRBD1 on 5 matching bases. V dropped 0 bases and J dropped 6 bases, with 12 bases sitting between them. Per the germline V gene, CDR1 is SGHRS and CDR2 is YFSETQ. CDR3 length: 14 amino acids. The CDR3, as DNA: TGCGCCAGCAGCTTGGCGTCAGGGAGACCTGAAGCTTTCTTT. Encoded protein: CASSLASGRPEAFF.

The table lists this clonotype with a few counts. The gene calls are TRBV6-5 and TRBJ2-2; D is possibly TRBD2 (6 bases). Germline V CDR1 and CDR2: MNHEY, SVGAGI. V was shortened by 8 bases and J by 7 bases, with 11 bases between the two germline ends. This CDR3 is 12 amino acids long. CDR3 DNA: TGTGCCAGCGGGCGGGATGTCGGGGAGCTGTTTTTT. Protein: CASGRDVGELFF.

This clonotype has only a few counts. The V and J genes are TRBV7-2 and TRBJ1-3; D unclear. The CDR3 runs 17 residues. Trimming removed 0 bases from V and 3 bases from J, with 15 bases in between. Germline CDR1 is SGHTA and CDR2 is FQGNSA. CDR3 region: CASSLAGAGSYGNTIYF. Here the CDR3 DNA reads TGTGCCAGCAGCTTAGCCGGAGCCGGGTCTTATGGAAACACCATATATTTT.

This clonotype was seen more than once but under ten times. The chain uses TRBV27 and TRBJ2-3; D uncertain. The ends were cut back, 2 bases at V and 3 bases at J, with 12 bases in the middle. This CDR3 is built from 15 residues. From germline, CDR1 is MNHEY and CDR2 SMNVEV (reference sequence). In nucleotides, the CDR3 is TGTGCCAGCAGTTTAACAACCCTGGGAACAGATACGCAGTATTTT. Protein product: CASSLTTLGTDTQYF.

This clonotype was seen many times. The genes are TRBV7-2 and TRBJ2-2, with D perhaps given as TRBD1 or TRBD2 (5 bases each). CDR3 length: 17 amino acids. V lost 8 bases and J lost 4, with 23 bases in between. Germline values: CDR1 SGHTA, CDR2 FQGNSA. CDR3 sequence: CASRPPGRQSRTGELFF. The CDR3 DNA reads as TGTGCCAGCCGCCCCCCGGGACGCCAATCGCGCACCGGGGAGCTGTTTTTT.

V is TRBV20-1 and J is TRBJ1-1, with TRBD1 identical over 8 bases. The CDR3 extends over 14 amino acids. Germline-derived CDR1 and CDR2 are DFQATT and SNEGSKA (reference sequence). V shed 2 bases, J shed 1 base, and the junction held 3 bases outside the gene matches. DNA for the CDR3: TGCAGTGCTAGATTGGACAGGGCGAACACTGAAGCTTTCTTT. Its translation: CSARLDRANTEAFF.

This sequence joins TRBV19 and TRBJ2-7, with D possibly TRBD2 on 5 matching bases. This CDR3 spans 16 amino acids. Per germline, CDR1 LNHDA and CDR2 SQIVND (reference sequence). Trimming removed 1 base from V and 5 bases from J, with 18 bases in between. CDR3 in amino acids: CASSIARGRVINEQYF. The CDR3 nucleotides are TGTGCCAGTAGTATAGCCCGAGGGCGGGTGATCAACGAGCAGTACTTC.

V and J are TRBV6-1 and TRBJ1-1; 8 positions agree with TRBD1. This CDR3 is built from 16 residues. The germline V gene encodes CDR1 MNHNS and CDR2 SASEGT. The J segment lost 3 bases and the V segment lost 4 bases, leaving 10 bases of the junction unmatched. The CDR3 DNA reads as TGTGCCAGCAGTGCCCAGGGGGCCGGTGGGGACACTGAAGCTTTCTTT. Its translation: CASSAQGAGGDTEAFF.

This chain connects TRBV7-2 to TRBJ1-1; 7 bases are shared with TRBD1. CDR1 SGHTA and CDR2 FQGNSA come from the germline V gene. The CDR3 has 15 residues. Germline trimming cut 0 bases from V and 2 bases from J; bases unmatched to any gene: 3. In DNA, the CDR3 is TGTGCCAGCAGCTTAGCGGGACAGCCAAACACTGAAGCTTTCTTT. Amino acid sequence: CASSLAGQPNTEAFF.

This clonotype has only a few counts. The chain has TRBV5-1 and TRBJ1-3, with 7 bases that match TRBD1. Trimming removed 7 bases from V and 7 bases from J; junction bases left unmatched: 11. From germline, CDR1 is SGHRS and CDR2 YFSETQ. This CDR3 region has 14 residues. Here the CDR3 DNA reads TGCGCCAGCCGGTCGACAGGGTCCCCTAACACCATATATTTT. It encodes CASRSTGSPNTIYF. The whole variable domain, filled in from reference TRBV5-1 and TRBJ1-3, reads KAGVTQTPRYLIKTRGQQVTLSCSPISGHRSVSWYQQTPGQGLQFLFEYFSETQRNKGNFPGRFSGRQFSNSRSEMNVSTLELGDSALYLCASRSTGSPNTIYFGEGSWLTVV.

V gene TRBV19 combines with J gene TRBJ2-7; possible D gene TRBD2, 7 bases. Germline-derived CDR1 and CDR2 are LNHDA and SQIVND (reference sequence). This CDR3 has 16 residues. The V end was cut by 8 bases, the J end by 0 bases, with 20 bases between. The CDR3 DNA is TGTGCCAGTCGGGAGGCAGGGGTAAAAAGCTCCTACGAGCAGTACTTC. Protein: CASREAGVKSSYEQYF.

This clonotype was seen a handful of times. The CDR3 DNA is TGTGCCAGCAGCCAATCAGGGAATCAGCCCCAGCATTTT. Amino acid sequence: CASSQSGNQPQHF. The chain couples TRBV14 to TRBJ1-5, with D tentatively TRBD1 (5 bases). CDR1 is SGHDN, CDR2 FVKESK, per germline. Trimming shortened V by 2 bases and J by 4 bases, and 6 bases separated the two germline ends. The CDR3 totals 13 residues.

This clonotype was recorded at least ten times. The gene calls are TRBV7-2 and TRBJ2-4, with 8 bases aligning to TRBD1. V was pared by 5 bases and J by 0 bases, with 6 bases of the junction left unmatched. The CDR3 totals 16 residues. Germline V lookup: CDR1 SGHTA, CDR2 FQGNSA. The CDR3 DNA reads as TGTGCCAGCAGCCTTCCAGGGGGCCCAGCCAAAAACATTCAGTACTTC. Residues: CASSLPGGPAKNIQYF.